One sample yielded the 32 T cell receptor beta chains listed below, sequenced in a study of radiotherapy plus CTLA-4 blockade in lung cancer. Sequenced by immunoSEQ multiplex PCR; TCRdb stores in-frame clones only, minus some. Of tens of thousands of clones listed, approximately 84% were seen once; the top ten hold 4.5% to 5%. The sequencing used peripheral blood, collected from a patient treated with radiotherapy plus ipilimumab. These receptors all stem from a human donor with non-small cell lung cancer whose response to radiotherapy plus ipilimumab could not be evaluated.

This rearrangement joins TRBV9 to TRBJ2-7; D remains ambiguous. This CDR3 region has 14 residues. Per the germline V gene, CDR1 is SGDLS and CDR2 is YYNGEE. V was clipped by 4 bases and J by 6 bases, with 17 bases between them. The CDR3, as DNA: TGTGCCAGCAGCACCTCGACTGGTTTTAGCGAGCAGTACTTC. Its protein product is CASSTSTGFSEQYF. The whole variable domain, remainder taken from reference TRBV9 and TRBJ2-7, is DSGVTQTPKHLITATGQRVTLRCSPRSGDLSVYWYQQSLDQGLQFLIQYYNGEERAKGNILERFSAQQFPDLHSELNLSSLELGDSALYFCASSTSTGFSEQYFGPGTRLTVT.

The J gene is TRBJ1-2, the V gene TRBV6-6, with 10 bases matching TRBD1. Trimming at V came to 6 bases and at J to 6 bases, leaving 4 bases not matched to a gene. Germline CDR1 reads MNHNY; CDR2 reads SVGAGI (reference sequence). CDR3 length equals 13 residues. The DNA of the CDR3 is TGTGCCAGCAGAGACAGGGGGCGGGATGGCTACACCTTC. This translates into CASRDRGRDGYTF.

The V gene is TRBV6-5, the J gene TRBJ2-1; D is possibly TRBD2 (6 bases). Trimming shortened V by 4 bases and J by 0 bases, and 13 bases separated the two germline ends. The CDR3 loop spans 16 amino acids. CDR1 is MNHEY, CDR2 SVGAGI, per germline. CDR3 coding DNA: TGTGCCAGCAGTTCACTTTTAGCGGACTCCTACAATGAGCAGTTCTTC. This gives the protein CASSSLLADSYNEQFF.

The DNA of the CDR3 is TGTGCCAGTAGTTCTCAACCGGGACAGGACTACAATGAGCAGTTCTTC. Amino acids: CASSSQPGQDYNEQFF. The chain combines TRBV19 with TRBJ2-1; 8 bases agree with TRBD1. V lost 5 bases, J lost 3 bases, and 9 bases stayed unmatched. This CDR3 contains 16 residues. Germline V gene sequence: CDR1 LNHDA, CDR2 SQIVND (reference sequence).

This chain uses TRBV7-9 with TRBJ2-7, with TRBD2 matching 7 bases. The junction had 5 bases not matched to a gene; V was cut back by 7 bases and J by 2 bases. The CDR3 has 13 residues. CDR1 and CDR2 from the germline V gene are SEHNR and FQNEAQ (reference sequence). CDR3 nucleotide sequence: TGTGCCAGCAACTCCGGGACTACCTACGAGCAGTACTTC. This encodes CASNSGTTYEQYF. Filled out from reference TRBV7-9 and TRBJ2-7, the complete variable domain reads DTGVSQNPRHKITKRGQNVTFRCDPISEHNRLYWYRQTLGQGPEFLTYFQNEAQLEKSRLLSDRFSAERPKGSFSTLEIQRTEQGDSAMYLCASNSGTTYEQYFGPGTRLTVT.

V gene TRBV19 combines with J gene TRBJ2-2; TRBD2 matches 10 bases. Trimming took 6 bases from V and 1 from J; bases not matched to a gene: 8. The CDR3 runs 17 residues. Germline values: CDR1 LNHDA, CDR2 SQIVND (reference sequence). CDR3 amino acids: CASSRAGGRGNTGELFF. The CDR3 DNA sequence: TGTGCCAGTAGCAGAGCGGGAGGGAGGGGGAACACCGGGGAGCTGTTTTTT.

The rearrangement joins TRBV27 to TRBJ2-3; possibly TRBD1 for D (5 bases). From germline, CDR1 is MNHEY and CDR2 SMNVEV (reference sequence). V gave up 4 bases and J gave up 6 bases, with 11 bases separating them. CDR3 size: 13 residues. This CDR3 is CASSYGNRDTQYF. CDR3 DNA sequence: TGTGCCAGCAGTTACGGCAACAGGGATACGCAGTATTTT.

The J gene is TRBJ1-1, the V gene TRBV18; D unresolved. V was clipped by 6 bases and J by 2 bases, with 16 bases between them. This CDR3 region has 15 residues. Germline values: CDR1 KGHSH, CDR2 LQKENI. The CDR3 coding sequence is TGTGCCAGCTCCCCTGAGGTTTGGTCCAACACTGAAGCTTTCTTT. It specifies CASSPEVWSNTEAFF. Full variable domain (remainder filled in from reference TRBV18 and TRBJ1-1): NAGVMQNPRHLVRRRGQEARLRCSPMKGHSHVYWYRQLPEEGLKFMVYLQKENIIDESGMPKERFSAEFPKEGPSILRIQQVVRGDSAAYFCASSPEVWSNTEAFFGQGTRLTVV.

This sequence joins TRBV9 and TRBJ1-1; D is perhaps TRBD1 (5 bases). Trimming left V 0 bases short and J 6 bases short, with 15 bases between. The germline V gene has CDR1 SGDLS and CDR2 YYNGEE. The CDR3 is 15 residues long. The DNA of the CDR3 is TGTGCCAGCAGCGTAGAAACGGGGGTTGGCGCTGAAGCTTTCTTT. Protein product: CASSVETGVGAEAFF.

This rearrangement joins TRBV5-4 to TRBJ1-1; D possibly corresponds to TRBD1 (5 bases). Germline V gene data show CDR1 as SGHNT and CDR2 as YYREEE (reference sequence). Between the trimmed V and J ends, which lost 4 bases and 1 base, there was a span of 17 bases. This CDR3 is built from 16 residues. The DNA of the CDR3 is TGTGCCAGCAGCCCATACCAGGGCGGGGGGAACACTGAAGCTTTCTTT. Translated: CASSPYQGGGNTEAFF. Drawing the rest from reference TRBV5-4 and TRBJ1-1, the complete variable domain is ETGVTQSPTHLIKTRGQQVTLRCSSQSGHNTVSWYQQALGQGPQFIFQYYREEENGRGNFPPRFSGLQFPNYSSELNVNALELDDSALYLCASSPYQGGGNTEAFFGQGTRLTVV.

V and J are TRBV5-6 and TRBJ2-1, with 8 nucleotides matching TRBD1. CDR3 length: 15 residues. V shed 2 bases, J shed 6 bases, and the junction held 7 bases outside the gene matches. Germline V gives CDR1 SGHDT, CDR2 YYEEEE. CDR3 coding DNA: TGTGCCAGCAGCTTCCCAGGGGGCAACCGCAATGAGCAGTTCTTC. It is translated as CASSFPGGNRNEQFF.

V is TRBV29-1 and J is TRBJ2-1, with D possibly being TRBD1 (6 bases). From germline, CDR1 is SQVTM and CDR2 ANQGSEA. This CDR3 is 20 amino acids long. V was clipped by 1 base and J by 1 base, with 26 bases between them. This CDR3 reads CSVEGGQSIFLGGSYNEQFF. The CDR3 nucleotides are TGCAGCGTTGAAGGCGGACAGTCTATCTTCTTAGGGGGTTCCTACAATGAGCAGTTCTTC.

This chain links TRBV11-3 with TRBJ2-1, with D possibly TRBD1 on 6 matching bases. CDR1 SGHNT and CDR2 YENEEA come from the germline V gene. V was shortened by 5 bases and J by 2 bases, with 13 bases between the two germline ends. The CDR3 loop spans 15 amino acids. CDR3 loop: CASSQGGIAYNEQFF. CDR3 sequence (DNA): TGTGCCAGCAGCCAAGGGGGAATCGCCTACAATGAGCAGTTCTTC. Drawing the rest from reference TRBV11-3 and TRBJ2-1, the complete variable domain is EAGVVQSPRYKIIEKKQPVAFWCNPISGHNTLYWYLQNLGQGPELLIRYENEEAVDDSQLPKDRFSAERLKGVDSTLKIQPAELGDSAVYLCASSQGGIAYNEQFFGPGTRLTVL.

This chain joins TRBV27 and TRBJ2-7, with 8 bases identical to TRBD1. Germline loops: CDR1 MNHEY, CDR2 SMNVEV (reference sequence). V lost 4 bases to trimming and J lost 6 bases; unmatched junction nucleotides: 11. The CDR3 has 15 residues. The CDR3 coding sequence is TGTGCCAGCAGTTCGTCAGGGGGCGCGGTCTTCGAGCAGTACTTC. Encoded protein: CASSSSGGAVFEQYF.

J is TRBJ2-3 and V is TRBV7-8; TRBD2 matches at 13 bases. CDR3 size: 16 residues. CDR1 is SGHVS, CDR2 FQNEAQ, per germline. V lost 6 bases, J lost 1 base, and 4 bases stayed unmatched. The CDR3 region is CASRGLAGSGTDTQYF. CDR3 nucleotide sequence: TGTGCCAGCAGGGGACTAGCGGGGTCGGGCACAGATACGCAGTATTTT.

J is TRBJ2-3 and V is TRBV6-4; TRBD2 matches at 9 bases. This CDR3 contains 15 residues. J was trimmed by 5 bases and V by 5 bases; bases with no gene match: 8. Germline lookup yields CDR1 MRHNA and CDR2 SNTAGT. The CDR3 DNA sequence: TGTGCCAGCAGTCGAGGCGGGAGGGCTGGAGATACGCAGTATTTT. This codes for CASSRGGRAGDTQYF.

The rearrangement links TRBV7-2 to TRBJ1-1; D unclear. Trimming shortened V by 5 bases and J by 3 bases, and 4 bases separated the two germline ends. Germline values: CDR1 SGHTA, CDR2 FQGNSA. The CDR3 loop spans 11 amino acids. In nucleotides, the CDR3 is TGTGCCAGCAGCCAGTACACTGAAGCTTTCTTT. Amino acid sequence: CASSQYTEAFF.

This chain connects TRBV7-2 to TRBJ2-4; TRBD2 matches 14 bases. The trim removed 0 bases at V and 3 bases at J, leaving 13 bases unmatched. Germline V lookup: CDR1 SGHTA, CDR2 FQGNSA. The CDR3 sequence is 21 residues long. In DNA form, the CDR3 reads TGTGCCAGCAGCTTAGCTTTAGGACTAGCGGGAGGCCTCAACCACAAAAACATTCAGTACTTC. Translated: CASSLALGLAGGLNHKNIQYF.

This chain joins TRBV9 and TRBJ1-5; perhaps TRBD1 as D (5 bases). The CDR3 contains 17 residues. Deletions cut 3 bases from V and 2 bases from J, with 18 bases between. Per the germline V gene, CDR1 is SGDLS and CDR2 is YYNGEE. Here the CDR3 reads CASSEGPGSAGNQPQHF. For the CDR3, the DNA is TGTGCCAGCAGCGAGGGGCCCGGGAGCGCCGGCAATCAGCCCCAGCATTTT.

The genes are TRBV30 and TRBJ1-1, with D perhaps matching TRBD1 (5 bases). The ends were cut back, 2 bases at V and 1 base at J, with 11 bases in the middle. The CDR3 loop spans 14 amino acids. The germline CDR1 and CDR2 sequences are GTSNPN and SVGIG (reference sequence). The DNA of the CDR3 is TGTGCCTGGAGTAAGGGGAAGACGAACACTGAAGCTTTCTTT. Its protein is CAWSKGKTNTEAFF.

The chain combines TRBV28 with TRBJ1-2; 7 bases match TRBD1. There are 15 residues in the CDR3. Germline lookup yields CDR1 MDHEN and CDR2 SYDVKM. J was trimmed by 5 bases and V by 3 bases; bases with no gene match: 9. CDR3 sequence reads: CASSFVEGAKYGYTF. The CDR3, as DNA: TGTGCCAGCAGTTTTGTGGAGGGGGCGAAGTATGGCTACACCTTC.

The CDR3 loop is CASSLGTSGRGPDTQYF. CDR3 DNA: TGTGCCAGCAGCCTCGGGACTAGCGGGAGAGGGCCAGATACGCAGTATTTT. The V call is TRBV9, the J call TRBJ2-3, with TRBD2 matching over 14 bases. The V gene end was trimmed by 4 bases and the J gene end by 4 bases; junction bases not matched to a gene: 8. The germline gives CDR1 SGDLS, CDR2 YYNGEE. This CDR3 comprises 17 residues.

The chain recombines TRBV6-5 with TRBJ2-7; 8 bases match TRBD1. Germline V gives CDR1 MNHEY, CDR2 SVGAGI. This CDR3 has 14 amino acids. With 6 bases clipped from V and 5 bases from J, the junction kept 9 bases outside the gene matches. CDR3 in DNA: TGTGCCAGCAGCCCCATAGACAGGGGCCACGAGCAGTACTTC. This encodes CASSPIDRGHEQYF.

This clone was found a few times. CDR3 loop: CASSLTAGGYNEQFF. The CDR3 DNA reads as TGTGCCAGCAGCTTAACAGCGGGAGGGTACAATGAGCAGTTCTTC. The genes are TRBV7-3 and TRBJ2-1; 10 nucleotides match TRBD2. Germline values: CDR1 SGHTA, CDR2 FQGTGA. V gave up 0 bases and J gave up 4 bases; unmatched junction bases: 0. The CDR3 is made up of 15 amino acids.

The V and J genes are TRBV5-5 and TRBJ1-1; D might be TRBD1 (5 bases). CDR3 size: 15 residues. Looked up from germline, CDR1 is SGHKS and CDR2 is YYEKEE (reference sequence). Trimming left V 3 bases short and J 0 bases short, with 12 bases between. The CDR3 is CASSSSVQVNTEAFF. The CDR3 DNA reads as TGTGCCAGCAGCTCTTCTGTACAGGTGAACACTGAAGCTTTCTTT.

This chain connects TRBV2 to TRBJ1-1, with D possibly being TRBD1 (5 bases). CDR1 and CDR2 (germline): SNHLY, FYNNEI. The CDR3 contains 16 residues. V lost 1 base and J lost 0, with 12 bases in between. DNA for the CDR3: TGTGCCAGCAGTGAAGTAGCGGGGGTTGTGAACACTGAAGCTTTCTTT. The encoded protein is CASSEVAGVVNTEAFF.

The chain uses TRBV18 and TRBJ2-5, with D tentatively TRBD1 (6 bases). Germline CDR1 KGHSH, CDR2 LQKENI. V was shortened by 4 bases and J by 6 bases, with 9 bases between the two germline ends. The CDR3 loop spans 12 amino acids. The CDR3 spells CASSQGEKTQYF. The CDR3 nucleotides are TGTGCCAGCTCACAGGGGGAGAAGACCCAGTACTTC.

The chain uses TRBV28 and TRBJ2-3; the match to TRBD1 covers 10 bases. From germline, CDR1 is MDHEN and CDR2 SYDVKM. V was clipped by 4 bases and J by 6 bases; unmatched bases: 10. The CDR3 totals 16 residues. The CDR3 bases are TGTGCCAGCAGTTACCTCCCGGGACAGGGGACGGATACGCAGTATTTT. Its protein product is CASSYLPGQGTDTQYF.

This chain uses TRBV19 with TRBJ1-3, with D possibly matching TRBD1 (6 bases). CDR1 LNHDA and CDR2 SQIVND come from the germline V gene (reference sequence). The CDR3 has 17 residues. The V and J ends lost 1 base and 0 bases respectively, with 13 bases between them. CDR3 region: CASSIVLTDSSGNTIYF. As DNA, the CDR3 is TGTGCCAGTAGTATAGTCCTCACGGACAGCTCTGGAAACACCATATATTTT.

The chain combines TRBV10-3 with TRBJ1-5, with TRBD1 identical over 10 bases. The length of the CDR3 is 14 residues. Germline values: CDR1 ENHRY, CDR2 SYGVKD. With V trimmed by 3 bases and J by 11 bases, 7 bases remained unmatched. CDR3 sequence (DNA): TGTGCCATCAGTGATTCGGGACAGGGGAAATCCCAGCATTTT. This gives the protein CAISDSGQGKSQHF.

To note about this clone: The junction departs from the called germline gene at one end, perhaps through a read error. The rearrangement links TRBV5-1 to TRBJ2-1, with TRBD1 identical over 7 bases. Per germline, CDR1 SGHRS and CDR2 YFSETQ. CDR3 length equals 13 residues. DNA of the CDR3: TGCGCCAGCACCTTGGACAGGTCTAATGAGCAGTTCTTC. The encoded protein is CASTLDRSNEQFF.

This chain joins TRBV19 and TRBJ1-5, with 7 nucleotides matching TRBD1. This CDR3 has 18 amino acids. Germline V gene sequence: CDR1 LNHDA, CDR2 SQIVND (reference sequence). Losses at the gene ends were 5 bases for V and 0 bases for J; bases not matched to a gene: 13. CDR3 loop: CASSPQTGTTNSNQPQHF. The CDR3 DNA reads as TGTGCCAGTAGTCCCCAGACAGGGACCACGAATAGCAATCAGCCCCAGCATTTT. Supplemented by reference TRBV19 and TRBJ1-5, the full variable domain reads DGGITQSPKYLFRKEGQNVTLSCEQNLNHDAMYWYRQDPGQGLRLIYYSQIVNDFQKGDIAEGYSVSREKKESFPLTVTSAQKNPTAFYLCASSPQTGTTNSNQPQHFGDGTRLSIL.